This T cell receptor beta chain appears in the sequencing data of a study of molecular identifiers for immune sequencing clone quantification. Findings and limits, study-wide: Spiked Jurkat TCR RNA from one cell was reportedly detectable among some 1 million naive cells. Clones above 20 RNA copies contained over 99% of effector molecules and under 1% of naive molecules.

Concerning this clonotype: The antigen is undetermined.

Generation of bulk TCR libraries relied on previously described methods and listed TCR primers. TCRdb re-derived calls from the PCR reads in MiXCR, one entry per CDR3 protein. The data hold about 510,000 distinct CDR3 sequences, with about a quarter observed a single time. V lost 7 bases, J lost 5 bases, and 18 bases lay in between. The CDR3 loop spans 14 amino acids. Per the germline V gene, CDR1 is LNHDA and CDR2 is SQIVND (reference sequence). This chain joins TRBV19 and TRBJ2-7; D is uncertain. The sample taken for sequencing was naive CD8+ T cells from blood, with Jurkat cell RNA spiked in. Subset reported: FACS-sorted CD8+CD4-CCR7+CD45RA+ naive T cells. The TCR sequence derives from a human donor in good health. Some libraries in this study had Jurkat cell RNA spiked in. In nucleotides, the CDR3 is TGTGCCAGTAAAATGGCTGTTTTCCGGGACGAGCAGTACTTC. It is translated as CASKMAVFRDEQYF.